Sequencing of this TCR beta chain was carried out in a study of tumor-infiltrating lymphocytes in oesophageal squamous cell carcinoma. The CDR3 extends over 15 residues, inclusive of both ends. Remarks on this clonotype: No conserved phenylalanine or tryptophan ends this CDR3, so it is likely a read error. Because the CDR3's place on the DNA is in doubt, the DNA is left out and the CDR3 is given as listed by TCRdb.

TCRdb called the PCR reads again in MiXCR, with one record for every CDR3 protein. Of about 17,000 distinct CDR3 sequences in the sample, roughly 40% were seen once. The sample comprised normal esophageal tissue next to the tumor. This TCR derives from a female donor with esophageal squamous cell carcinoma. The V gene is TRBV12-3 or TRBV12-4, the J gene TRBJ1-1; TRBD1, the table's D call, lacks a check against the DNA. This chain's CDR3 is CASSFGASYEQYFGP.